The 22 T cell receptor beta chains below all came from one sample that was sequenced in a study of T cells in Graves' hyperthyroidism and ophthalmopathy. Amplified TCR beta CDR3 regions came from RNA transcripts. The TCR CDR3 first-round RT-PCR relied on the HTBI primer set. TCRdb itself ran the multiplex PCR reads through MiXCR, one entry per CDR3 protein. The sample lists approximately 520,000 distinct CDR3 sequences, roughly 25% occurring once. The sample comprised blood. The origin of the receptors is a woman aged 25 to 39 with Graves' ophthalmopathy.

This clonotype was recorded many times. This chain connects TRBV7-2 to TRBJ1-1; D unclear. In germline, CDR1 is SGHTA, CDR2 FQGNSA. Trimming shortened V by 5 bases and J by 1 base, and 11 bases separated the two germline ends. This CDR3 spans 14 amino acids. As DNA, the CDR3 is TGTGCCAGCAGCCCCCGACACCAGAACACTGAAGCTTTCTTT. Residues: CASSPRHQNTEAFF. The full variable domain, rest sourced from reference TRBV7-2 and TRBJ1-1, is GAGVSQSPSNKVTEKGKDVELRCDPISGHTALYWYRQSLGQGLEFLIYFQGNSAPDKSGLPSDRFSAERTGGSVSTLTIQRTQQEDSAVYLCASSPRHQNTEAFFGQGTRLTVV.

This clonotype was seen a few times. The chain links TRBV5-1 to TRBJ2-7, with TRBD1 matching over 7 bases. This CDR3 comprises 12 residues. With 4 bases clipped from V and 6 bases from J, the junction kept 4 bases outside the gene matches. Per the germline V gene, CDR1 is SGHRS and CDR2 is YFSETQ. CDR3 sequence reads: CASSQGTVEQYF. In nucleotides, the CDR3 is TGCGCCAGCAGCCAAGGGACAGTCGAGCAGTACTTC.

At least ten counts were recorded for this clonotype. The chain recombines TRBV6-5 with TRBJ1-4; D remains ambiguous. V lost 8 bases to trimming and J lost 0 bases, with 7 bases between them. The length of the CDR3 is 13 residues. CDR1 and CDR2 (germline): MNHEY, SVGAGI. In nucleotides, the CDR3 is TGTGCCAGCGGTAGATCAACTAATGAAAAACTGTTTTTT. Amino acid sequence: CASGRSTNEKLFF.

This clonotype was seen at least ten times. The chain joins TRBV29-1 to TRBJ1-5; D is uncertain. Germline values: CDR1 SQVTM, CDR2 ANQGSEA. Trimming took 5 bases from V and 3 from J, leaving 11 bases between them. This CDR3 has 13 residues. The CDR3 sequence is CSVSRGPNQPQHF. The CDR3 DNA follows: TGCAGCGTTTCACGAGGACCCAATCAGCCCCAGCATTTT.

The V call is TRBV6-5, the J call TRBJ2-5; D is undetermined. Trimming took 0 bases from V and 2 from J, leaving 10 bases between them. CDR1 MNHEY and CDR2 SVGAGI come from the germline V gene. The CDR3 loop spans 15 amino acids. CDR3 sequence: CASSYSKLLQETQYF. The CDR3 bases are TGTGCCAGCAGTTACTCAAAACTCCTGCAAGAGACCCAGTACTTC.

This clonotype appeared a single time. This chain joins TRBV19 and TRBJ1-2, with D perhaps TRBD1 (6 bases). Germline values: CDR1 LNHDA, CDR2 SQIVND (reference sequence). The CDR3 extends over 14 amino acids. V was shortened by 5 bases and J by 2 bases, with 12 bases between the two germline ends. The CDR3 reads CASSGRDRNYGYTF. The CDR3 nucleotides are TGTGCCAGTAGTGGCAGAGACAGGAACTATGGCTACACCTTC.

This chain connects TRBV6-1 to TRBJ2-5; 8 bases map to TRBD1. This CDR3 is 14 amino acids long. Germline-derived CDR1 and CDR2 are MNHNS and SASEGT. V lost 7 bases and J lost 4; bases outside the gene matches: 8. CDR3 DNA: TGTGCCAGCATCATGGGCAGGGGGCGAGAGACCCAGTACTTC. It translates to CASIMGRGRETQYF.

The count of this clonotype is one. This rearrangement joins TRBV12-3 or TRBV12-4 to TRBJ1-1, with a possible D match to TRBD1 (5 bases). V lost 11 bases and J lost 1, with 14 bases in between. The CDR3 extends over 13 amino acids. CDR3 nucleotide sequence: TGTGCCTCCCTGGGGGGTTGGAACACTGAAGCTTTCTTT. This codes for CASLGGWNTEAFF.

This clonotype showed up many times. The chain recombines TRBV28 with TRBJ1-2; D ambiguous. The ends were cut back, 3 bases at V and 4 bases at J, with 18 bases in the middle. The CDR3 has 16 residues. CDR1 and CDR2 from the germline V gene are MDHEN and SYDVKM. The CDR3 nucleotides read TGTGCCAGCAGTTTGGATTTTGGTGGTTCAGTCTATGGCTACACCTTC. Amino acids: CASSLDFGGSVYGYTF.

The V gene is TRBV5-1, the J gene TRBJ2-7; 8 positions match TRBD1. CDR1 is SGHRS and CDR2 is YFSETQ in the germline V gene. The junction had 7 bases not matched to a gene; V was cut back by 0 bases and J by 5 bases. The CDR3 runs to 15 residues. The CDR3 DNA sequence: TGCGCCAGCAGCTTGGCCGGGACAGGTGTCCACGAGCAGTACTTC. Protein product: CASSLAGTGVHEQYF.

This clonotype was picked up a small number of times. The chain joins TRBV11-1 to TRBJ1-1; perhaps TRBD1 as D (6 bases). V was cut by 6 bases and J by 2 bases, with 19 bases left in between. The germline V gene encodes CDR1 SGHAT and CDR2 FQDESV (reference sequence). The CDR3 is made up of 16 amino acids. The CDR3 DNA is TGTGCCAGCAGGGATTCGCCCTGGACAGCTAACACTGAAGCTTTCTTT. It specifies CASRDSPWTANTEAFF.

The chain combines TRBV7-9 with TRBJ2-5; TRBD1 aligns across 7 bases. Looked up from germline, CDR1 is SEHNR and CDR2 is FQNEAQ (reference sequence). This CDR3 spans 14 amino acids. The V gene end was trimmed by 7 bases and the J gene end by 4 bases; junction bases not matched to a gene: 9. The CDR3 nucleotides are TGTGCCAGCACCAGACCGGGACAGCTAGAGACCCAGTACTTC. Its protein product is CASTRPGQLETQYF.

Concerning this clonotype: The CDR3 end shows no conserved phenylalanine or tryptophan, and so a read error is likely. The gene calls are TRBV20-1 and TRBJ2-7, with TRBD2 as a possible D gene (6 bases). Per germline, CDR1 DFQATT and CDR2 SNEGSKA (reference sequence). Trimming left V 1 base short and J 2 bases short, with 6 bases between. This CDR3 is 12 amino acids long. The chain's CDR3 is CSARGTTYEQYI. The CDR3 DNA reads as TGCAGTGCTAGAGGGACTACCTACGAGCAGTACATC.

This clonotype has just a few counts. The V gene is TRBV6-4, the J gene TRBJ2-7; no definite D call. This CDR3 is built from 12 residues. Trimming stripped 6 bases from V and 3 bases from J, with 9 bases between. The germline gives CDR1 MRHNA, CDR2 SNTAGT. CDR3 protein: CASSSPVYEQYF. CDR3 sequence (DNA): TGTGCCAGCAGCTCCCCGGTCTACGAGCAGTACTTC.

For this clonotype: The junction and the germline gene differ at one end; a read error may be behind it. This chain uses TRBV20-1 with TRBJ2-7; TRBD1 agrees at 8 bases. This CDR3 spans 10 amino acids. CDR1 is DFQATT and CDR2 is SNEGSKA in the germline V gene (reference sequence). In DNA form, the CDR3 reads TGCAGTGCTTGGGCCGGGACAGGCCGCTTC. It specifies CSAWAGTGRF.

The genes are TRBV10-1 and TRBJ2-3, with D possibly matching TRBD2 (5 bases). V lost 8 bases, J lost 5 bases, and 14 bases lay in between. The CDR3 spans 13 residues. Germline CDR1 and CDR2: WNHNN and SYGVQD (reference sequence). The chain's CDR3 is CASSKGAGDTQYF. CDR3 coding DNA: TGCGCCAGCTCGAAGGGCGCGGGAGATACGCAGTATTTT.

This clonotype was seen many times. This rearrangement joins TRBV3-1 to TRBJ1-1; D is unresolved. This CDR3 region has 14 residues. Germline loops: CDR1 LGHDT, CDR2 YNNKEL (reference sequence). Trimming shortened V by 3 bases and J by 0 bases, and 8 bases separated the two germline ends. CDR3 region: CASSQNQMNTEAFF. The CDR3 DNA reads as TGTGCCAGCAGCCAGAATCAGATGAACACTGAAGCTTTCTTT.

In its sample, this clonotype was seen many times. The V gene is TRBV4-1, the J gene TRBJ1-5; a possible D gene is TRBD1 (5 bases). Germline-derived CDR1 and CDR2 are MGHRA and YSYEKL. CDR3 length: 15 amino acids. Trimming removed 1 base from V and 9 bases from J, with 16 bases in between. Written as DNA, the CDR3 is TGCGCCAGCAGCCAAGTAGGTCAGGGCGATACGCCCCAGCATTTT. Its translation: CASSQVGQGDTPQHF.

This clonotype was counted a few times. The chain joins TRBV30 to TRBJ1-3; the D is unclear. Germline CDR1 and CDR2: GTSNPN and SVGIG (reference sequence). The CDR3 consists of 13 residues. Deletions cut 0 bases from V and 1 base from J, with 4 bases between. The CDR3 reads CAWSVHSGNTIYF. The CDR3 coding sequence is TGTGCCTGGAGTGTACATTCTGGAAACACCATATATTTT.

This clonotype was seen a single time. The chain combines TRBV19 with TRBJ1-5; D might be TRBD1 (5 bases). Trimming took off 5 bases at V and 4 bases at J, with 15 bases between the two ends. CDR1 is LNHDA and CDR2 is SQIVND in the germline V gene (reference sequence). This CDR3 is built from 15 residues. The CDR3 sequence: CASSLTGTPNQPQHF. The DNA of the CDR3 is TGTGCCAGTAGTTTAACCGGGACGCCAAATCAGCCCCAGCATTTT.

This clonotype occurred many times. The CDR3: CASSLTGGALGYTF. Written as DNA, the CDR3 is TGTGCCAGCAGTTTGACAGGGGGAGCTCTTGGCTACACCTTC. The chain uses TRBV6-2 or TRBV6-3 and TRBJ1-2, with 9 positions matching TRBD1. V was clipped by 4 bases and J by 7 bases; unmatched bases: 7. The CDR3 sequence is 14 residues long. Germline CDR1 and CDR2: MNHEY and SVGEGT.

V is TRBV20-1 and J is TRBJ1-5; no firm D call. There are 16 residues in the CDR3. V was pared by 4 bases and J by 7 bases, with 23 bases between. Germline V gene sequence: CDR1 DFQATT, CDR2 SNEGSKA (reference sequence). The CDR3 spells CSAKWGPRLSSQPQHF. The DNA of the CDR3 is TGCAGTGCTAAGTGGGGTCCGAGGTTGTCATCGCAGCCCCAGCATTTT.